This TCR beta chain was documented in a study of T cells after yellow fever vaccination. About the research overall: SMART-Seq v4 Ultra Low Input prepared libraries from low-cell fractions.

This clonotype was seen a handful of times. TCRdb recomputed calls from the 5' RACE reads with MiXCR, one row per CDR3 protein. In the table there are 600,000 to 750,000 distinct CDR3 sequences, about 12% of which are singletons. This TCR was sampled from a man under 40 who received the YFV17D yellow fever vaccine. This material consisted of PBMCs, taken on the day of the yellow fever booster vaccination.

The CDR3, as DNA: TGCAGTGCTCTTTTCGGGACTAGGTTCACAGATACGCAGTATTTT. Translation: CSALFGTRFTDTQYF. The chain employs TRBV20-1 and TRBJ2-3; 8 bases are a match to TRBD2. J lost 2 bases, V lost 5 bases, and 9 bases had no gene match. The CDR3 has 15 residues. Germline V CDR1 and CDR2: DFQATT, SNEGSKA (reference sequence).